This T cell receptor beta chain was sequenced in a study of blood T cell repertoires in COVID-19. The V end lost 4 bases, the J end lost 1 base, and 13 bases lay between the germline ends. The CDR3 runs to 15 residues. CDR1 SGHDN and CDR2 FVKESK come from the germline V gene. This clone was counted a few times. Participants' reported clinical history set cohort assignment. Here immunoSEQ multiplex PCR was the method, and the copy in TCRdb shows in-frame clones only, minus some. The data show about 180,000 clones, around 80% seen once. Sequences were obtained from PBMCs or T cells enriched from blood (not recorded which). The sequence came from a man in his fifties or sixties who had recovered from COVID-19. The rearrangement uses TRBV14 and TRBJ1-2; D possibly corresponds to TRBD1 (5 bases). Written as DNA, the CDR3 is TGTGCCAGCAGCCCTCTCAGGGCCATTAACTATGGCTACACCTTC. It encodes CASSPLRAINYGYTF.